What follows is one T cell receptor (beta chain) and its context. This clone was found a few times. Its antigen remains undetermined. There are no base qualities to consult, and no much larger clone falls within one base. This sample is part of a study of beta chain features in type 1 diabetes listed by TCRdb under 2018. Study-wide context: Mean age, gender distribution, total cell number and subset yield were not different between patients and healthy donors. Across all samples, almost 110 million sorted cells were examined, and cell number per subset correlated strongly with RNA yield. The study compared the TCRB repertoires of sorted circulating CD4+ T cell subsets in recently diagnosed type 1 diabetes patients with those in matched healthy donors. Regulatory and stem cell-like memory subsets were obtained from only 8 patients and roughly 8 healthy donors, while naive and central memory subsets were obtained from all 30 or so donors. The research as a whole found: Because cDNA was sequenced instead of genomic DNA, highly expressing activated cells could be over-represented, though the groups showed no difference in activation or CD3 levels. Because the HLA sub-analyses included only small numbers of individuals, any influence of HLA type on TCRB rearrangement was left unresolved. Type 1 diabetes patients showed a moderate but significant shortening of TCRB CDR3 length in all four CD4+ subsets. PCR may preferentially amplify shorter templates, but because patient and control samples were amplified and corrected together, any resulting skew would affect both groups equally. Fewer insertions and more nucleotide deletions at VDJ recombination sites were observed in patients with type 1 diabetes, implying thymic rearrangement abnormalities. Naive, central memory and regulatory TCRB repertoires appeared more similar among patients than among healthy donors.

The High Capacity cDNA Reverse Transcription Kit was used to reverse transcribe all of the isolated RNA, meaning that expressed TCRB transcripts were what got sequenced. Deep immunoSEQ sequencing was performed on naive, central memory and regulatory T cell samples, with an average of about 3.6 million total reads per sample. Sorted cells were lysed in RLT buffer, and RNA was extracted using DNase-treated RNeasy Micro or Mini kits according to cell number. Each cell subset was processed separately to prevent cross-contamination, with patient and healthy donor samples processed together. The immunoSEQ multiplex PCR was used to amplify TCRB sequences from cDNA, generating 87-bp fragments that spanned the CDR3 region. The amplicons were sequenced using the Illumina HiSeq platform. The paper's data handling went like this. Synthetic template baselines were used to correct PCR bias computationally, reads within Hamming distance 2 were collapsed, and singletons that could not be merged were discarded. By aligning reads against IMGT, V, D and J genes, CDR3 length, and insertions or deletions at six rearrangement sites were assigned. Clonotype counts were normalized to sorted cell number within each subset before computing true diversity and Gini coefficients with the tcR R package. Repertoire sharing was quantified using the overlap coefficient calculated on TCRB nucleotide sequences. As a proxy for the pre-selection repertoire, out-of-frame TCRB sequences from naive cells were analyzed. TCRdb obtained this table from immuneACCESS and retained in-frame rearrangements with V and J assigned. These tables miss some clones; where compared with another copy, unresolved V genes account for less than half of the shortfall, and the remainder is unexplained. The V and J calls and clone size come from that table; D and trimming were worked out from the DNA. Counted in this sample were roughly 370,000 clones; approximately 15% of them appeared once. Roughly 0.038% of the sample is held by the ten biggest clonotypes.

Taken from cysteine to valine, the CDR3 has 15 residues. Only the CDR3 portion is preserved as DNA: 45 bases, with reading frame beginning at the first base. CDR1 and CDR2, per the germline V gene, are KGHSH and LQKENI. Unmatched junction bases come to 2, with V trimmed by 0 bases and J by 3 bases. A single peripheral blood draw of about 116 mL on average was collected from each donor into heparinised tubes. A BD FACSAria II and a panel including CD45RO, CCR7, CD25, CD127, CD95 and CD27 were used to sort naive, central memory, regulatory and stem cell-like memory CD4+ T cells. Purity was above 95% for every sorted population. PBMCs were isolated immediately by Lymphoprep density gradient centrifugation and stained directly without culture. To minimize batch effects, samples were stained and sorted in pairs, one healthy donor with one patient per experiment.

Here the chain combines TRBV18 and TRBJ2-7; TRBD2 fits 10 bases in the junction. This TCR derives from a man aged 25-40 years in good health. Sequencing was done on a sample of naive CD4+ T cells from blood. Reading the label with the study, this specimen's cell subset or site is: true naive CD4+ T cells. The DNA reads TGTGCCAGCTCACCACCGGCTAGCGGGAGCTACGAGCAGTACGTC. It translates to CASSPPASGSYEQYV.